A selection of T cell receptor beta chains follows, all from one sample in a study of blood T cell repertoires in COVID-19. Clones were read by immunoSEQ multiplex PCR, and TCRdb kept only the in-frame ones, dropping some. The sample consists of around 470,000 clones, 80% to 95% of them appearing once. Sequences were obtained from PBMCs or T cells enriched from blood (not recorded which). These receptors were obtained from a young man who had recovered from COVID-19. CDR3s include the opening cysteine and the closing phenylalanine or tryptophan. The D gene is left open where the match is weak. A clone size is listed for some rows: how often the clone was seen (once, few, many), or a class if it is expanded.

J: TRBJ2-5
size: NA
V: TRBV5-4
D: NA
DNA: TGTGCCAGCAGCTTGGGGGCAGCAAAAGAGACCCAGTACTTC
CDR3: CASSLGAAKETQYF

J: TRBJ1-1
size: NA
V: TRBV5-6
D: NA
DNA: TGTGCCAGCAGCTTGGTGGCACAGGGAGGGACTGAAGCTTTCTTT
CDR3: CASSLVAQGGTEAFF

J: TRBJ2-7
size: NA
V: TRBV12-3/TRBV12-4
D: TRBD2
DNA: TGTGCCAGCAGGACTAGCGGGACTTACGAGCAGTACTTC
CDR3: CASRTSGTYEQYF

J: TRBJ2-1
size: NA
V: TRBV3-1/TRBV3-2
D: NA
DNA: TGTGCCAGCAGCCAAGACCGCTACAATGAGCAGTTCTTC
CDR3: CASSQDRYNEQFF

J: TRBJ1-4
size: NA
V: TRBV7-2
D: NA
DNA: TGTGCCAGCAGCTTGGTAGGGGCTACAGCTAATGAAAAACTGTTTTTT
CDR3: CASSLVGATANEKLFF

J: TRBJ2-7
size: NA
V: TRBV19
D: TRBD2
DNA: TGTGCCAGTAGCGAGAGACCCAGGGTAGGACTAGCGGGAAGGCTCTACGAGCAGTACTTC
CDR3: CASSERPRVGLAGRLYEQYF

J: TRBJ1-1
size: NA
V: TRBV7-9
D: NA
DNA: TGTGCCAGCAGCTTACTGTCAGTGAACACTGAAGCTTTCTTT
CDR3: CASSLLSVNTEAFF

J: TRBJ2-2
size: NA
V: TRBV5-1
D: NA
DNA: TGCGCCAGCAGTCTGCAGCGGAACACCGGGGAGCTGTTTTTT
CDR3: CASSLQRNTGELFF

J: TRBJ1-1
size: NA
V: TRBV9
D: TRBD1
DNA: TGTGCCAGCAGCGTCTCCGGGACAGTTAACACTGAAGCTTTCTTT
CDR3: CASSVSGTVNTEAFF

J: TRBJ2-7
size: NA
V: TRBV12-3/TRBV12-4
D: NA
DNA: TGTGCCAGCAGTTTACGTCTAGGAGACGAGCAGTACTTC
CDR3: CASSLRLGDEQYF

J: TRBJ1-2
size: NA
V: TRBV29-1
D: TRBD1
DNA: TGCAGCGTTGAGAAGGAAAGGGACAGGGGTGGCGATGGCTACACCTTC
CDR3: CSVEKERDRGGDGYTF

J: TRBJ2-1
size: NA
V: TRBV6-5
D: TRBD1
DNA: TGTGCCAGCGCTTTTAGGGACAGCTCCTACAATGAGCAGTTCTTC
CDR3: CASAFRDSSYNEQFF

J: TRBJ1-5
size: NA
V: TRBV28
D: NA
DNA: TGTGCCAGCAGTTTACATCAGGGTAGCAATCAGCCCCAGCATTTT
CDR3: CASSLHQGSNQPQHF

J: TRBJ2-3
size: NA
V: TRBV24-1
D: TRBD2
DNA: TGTGCCACCAGTGATTTGGGTTCGGTGGCTAGCGGGTCACACACAGATACGCAGTATTTT
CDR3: CATSDLGSVASGSHTDTQYF

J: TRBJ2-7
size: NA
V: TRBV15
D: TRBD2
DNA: TGTGCCACCAGCAGCGGGACTAGCGGGAGCTACGAGCAGTACTTC
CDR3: CATSSGTSGSYEQYF

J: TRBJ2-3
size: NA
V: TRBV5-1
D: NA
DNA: TGCGCCAGCGCGGCCCTTACTAGCACAGATACGCAGTATTTT
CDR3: CASAALTSTDTQYF

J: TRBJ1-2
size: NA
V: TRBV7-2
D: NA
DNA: TGTGCCAGCAGCTCCCGCGGGCAGTCTTATGGCTACACCTTC
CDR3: CASSSRGQSYGYTF

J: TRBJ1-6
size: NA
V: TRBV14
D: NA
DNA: TGTGCCAGCAGCCAAGGCCTCTTGATCACAGGGACCTTGAATTCACCCCTCCACTTT
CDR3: CASSQGLLITGTLNSPLHF

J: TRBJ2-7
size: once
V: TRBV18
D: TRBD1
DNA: TGTGCCAGCTCACCGAAGACAGGGTCCTACGAGCAGTACTTC
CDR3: CASSPKTGSYEQYF

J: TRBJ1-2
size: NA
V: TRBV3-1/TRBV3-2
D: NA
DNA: TGTGCCAGCAGCCAAGACTCGGGCAGGGAGGAGGAGAACTATGGCTACACCTTC
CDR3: CASSQDSGREEENYGYTF

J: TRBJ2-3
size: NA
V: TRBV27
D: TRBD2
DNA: TGTGCCAGCAGTTTATCGGGACTAGCGGGGCGGCGAGATACGCAGTATTTT
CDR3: CASSLSGLAGRRDTQYF

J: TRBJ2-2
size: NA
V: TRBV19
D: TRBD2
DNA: TGTGCCAGTAGTACGGGGGGAACCGGGGAGCTGTTTTTT
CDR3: CASSTGGTGELFF

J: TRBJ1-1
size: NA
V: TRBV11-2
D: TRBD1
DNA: TGTGCCAGCAGCCAAGGACAGGGCGGTTATGAAGCTTTCTTT
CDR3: CASSQGQGGYEAFF

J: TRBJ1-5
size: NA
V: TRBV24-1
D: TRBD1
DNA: TGTGCCACCAGTGACGGGACAGGTCTGGGCAATCAGCCCCAGCATTTT
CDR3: CATSDGTGLGNQPQHF

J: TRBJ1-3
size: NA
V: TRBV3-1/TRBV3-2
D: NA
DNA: TGTGCCAGCAGCCAAGATGTTGACAGAGCTGGAAACACCATATATTTT
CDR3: CASSQDVDRAGNTIYF

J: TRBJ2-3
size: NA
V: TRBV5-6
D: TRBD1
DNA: TGTGCCAGCAGCTCCACGGACAGGGGAACAGATACGCAGTATTTT
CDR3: CASSSTDRGTDTQYF

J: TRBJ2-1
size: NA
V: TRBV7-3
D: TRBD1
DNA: TGTGCCAGCAGCTTCATCCCCAAGGGGACAGGGGATTCCAATGAGCAGTTCTTC
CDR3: CASSFIPKGTGDSNEQFF

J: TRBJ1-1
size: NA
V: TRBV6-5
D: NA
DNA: TGTGCCAGCAGTTACTTTGGGGGGGTCACTGAAGCTTTCTTT
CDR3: CASSYFGGVTEAFF

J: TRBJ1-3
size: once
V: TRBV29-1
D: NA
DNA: TGCAGCGCCGTGGAGAACTCTGGAAACACCATATATTTT
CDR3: CSAVENSGNTIYF

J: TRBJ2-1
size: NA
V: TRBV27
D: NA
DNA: TGTGCCAGCAGTTTCGCACGGTTCTCCTACAATGAGCAGTTCTTC
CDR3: CASSFARFSYNEQFF

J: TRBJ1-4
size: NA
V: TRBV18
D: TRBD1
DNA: TGTGCCAGCTCACCGCCTAGGGGGCAGGCTAATGAAAAACTGTTTTTT
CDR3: CASSPPRGQANEKLFF

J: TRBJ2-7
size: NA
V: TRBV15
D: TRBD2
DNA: TGTGCCACCAGCAGGGAGGCCGCTAGCGGTTACGAGCAGTACTTC
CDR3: CATSREAASGYEQYF

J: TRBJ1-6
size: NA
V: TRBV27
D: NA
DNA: TGTGCCAGCAGTTTACACCAAACGAGCTCCTATAATTCACCCCTCCACTTT
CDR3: CASSLHQTSSYNSPLHF

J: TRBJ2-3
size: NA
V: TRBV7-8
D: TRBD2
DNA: TGTGCCAGCAGCTTGGGGCTAGCGGAAGATACGCAGTATTTT
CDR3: CASSLGLAEDTQYF

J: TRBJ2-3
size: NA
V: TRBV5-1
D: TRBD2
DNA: TGCGCCAGCAGCCGAGGTAGCGGGGGCTTCACAGATACGCAGTATTTT
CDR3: CASSRGSGGFTDTQYF

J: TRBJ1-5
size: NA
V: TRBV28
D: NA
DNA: TGTGCCAGCAGTTTGACGGAGTCGGCCCCCAATCAGCCCCAGCATTTT
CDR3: CASSLTESAPNQPQHF

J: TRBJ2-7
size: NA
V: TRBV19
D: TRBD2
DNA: TGTGCCAGTAGTACTACTAGCGGAGGACGTTACGAGCAGTACTTC
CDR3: CASSTTSGGRYEQYF

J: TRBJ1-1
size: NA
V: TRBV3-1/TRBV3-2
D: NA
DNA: TGTGCCAGCAGTTCCGGACTGTACACTGAAGCTTTCTTT
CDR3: CASSSGLYTEAFF

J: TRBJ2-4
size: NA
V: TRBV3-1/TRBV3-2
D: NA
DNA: TGTGCCAGCAGCCAATCCGGGAGTTTACGAAACATTCAGTACTTC
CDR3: CASSQSGSLRNIQYF

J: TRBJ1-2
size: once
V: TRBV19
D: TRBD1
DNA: TGTGCCAGTAGGGGAACAGGGGGCGCCGGTGGCTACACCTTC
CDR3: CASRGTGGAGGYTF

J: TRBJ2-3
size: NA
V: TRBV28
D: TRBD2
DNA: TGTGCCAGCAGTTCCCCCCGGCTAGCGGGAGGTTCTGCAGATACGCAGTATTTT
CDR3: CASSSPRLAGGSADTQYF

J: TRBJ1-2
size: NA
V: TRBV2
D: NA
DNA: TGTGCCAGCTCGCTTCAACTGTTAGCTAACTATGGCTACACCTTC
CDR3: CASSLQLLANYGYTF

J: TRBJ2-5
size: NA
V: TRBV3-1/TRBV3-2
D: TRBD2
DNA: TGTGCCAGCAGCCCAACTAGCGGGAGTAAGACCCAGTACTTC
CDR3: CASSPTSGSKTQYF

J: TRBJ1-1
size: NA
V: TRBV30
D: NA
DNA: TGTGCCTGGAGTGTATCCCTGGGCAGGGGGAACACTGAAGCTTTCTTT
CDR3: CAWSVSLGRGNTEAFF

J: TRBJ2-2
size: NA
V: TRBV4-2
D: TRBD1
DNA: TGTGCCAGCAGCCAGGGACAGGGGGTCAACACCGGGGAGCTGTTTTTT
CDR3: CASSQGQGVNTGELFF

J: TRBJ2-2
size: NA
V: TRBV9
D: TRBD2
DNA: TGTGCCAGCAGCCGACTAGCGGGGTCTGCCGGGGAGCTGTTTTTT
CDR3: CASSRLAGSAGELFF